This note documents a single T cell receptor (beta chain) sequence. Its cognate antigen has yet to be identified. There are no base qualities to consult, and no much larger clone falls within one base. The data derive from a study of blood T cell repertoires in COVID-19 (dated by TCRdb to about 2020). Regarding the study in general: Collaborator samples came from the United States, Italy and Spain and covered acute and convalescent phases of COVID-19. The material from the prospective study consisted of cDNA or gDNA derived from T cells, B-cell-depleted T cells, or PBMCs. Deeply sampled blood TCRbeta repertoires from subjects exposed to, actively infected with, or recovered from COVID-19 were included in the dataset. The repertoires were released in a freely available public database meant as a resource for research on the immune response to SARS-CoV-2. Samples came from the ongoing ImmuneRACE study (first 160 participants) plus 1,254 subjects from 6 global collaborators. The sample metadata nearly always contained a de-identified subject ID, COVID-19 status, age in years and sex. Where available, HLA class I and class II types were taken from metadata supplied by the sample provider and were not determined by assay-based typing.

From the cysteine through the phenylalanine, the CDR3 covers 13 amino acids. Only the CDR3 region is kept as DNA, spanning 39 bases read in frame from base 1. V loses 4 bases of germline sequence and J loses 0 bases, and the interval between the two ends is 6 bases. For CDR1 and CDR2, the germline V gene lists SNHLY and FYNNEI. Enrolling through a virtual design, the prospective study's participants ranged in age from roughly 18 to 95 years and lived across more than 20 United States geographic areas. Cohort assignment in the prospective study relied on participant-reported clinical history from a screening survey and a study questionnaire. For ImmuneRACE Cohort 3, a participant was defined as recovered based on two consecutive negative NP/OP PCR tests, clearance by a healthcare professional, or resolution of symptoms. Each participant in the prospective study had whole blood, serum and a nasopharyngeal or oropharyngeal swab collected by mobile phlebotomists. Over a 2-month period, participants in the prospective study had the option of providing additional blood draws and questionnaires. Prospective study blood samples were shipped either frozen or at room temperature before DNA extraction.

General study outcomes and caveats: Clinical and demographic metadata were provided uncurated, with the amount varying by source and participant.

The immunoSEQ Assay, a bias-controlled multiplex PCR, was used to amplify TCRbeta CDR3 regions from genomic DNA. The study's processing was this. The number of nucleated cells in each sample was estimated from the amplification of reference gene primers within the assay. To quantify the absolute abundance of each unique TCRbeta CDR3 rearrangement, sequence reads were collapsed and filtered. For each sample, productive Simpson clonality was calculated as the square root of Simpson's diversity index across productive rearrangements. Held by TCRdb, this immuneACCESS table contains in-frame sequences only and omits some clones. Under half of the omission traces to an unresolved V gene where checked; the cause of the rest is unknown. V, J and clone size were drawn from that table, and D and trimming were deduced from the DNA. The sample table holds under 200,000 clones, of which under 90% were seen once. The ten largest clones take up 7.3% of the sample.

The rearrangement combines TRBV2 with TRBJ1-1, with the D gene not clear enough to name. The sequence derives from a man aged 50-59 years who had recovered from COVID-19. What was sequenced was PBMCs or T cells enriched from blood (not recorded which). The CDR3: CASSVKLNTEAFF. The nucleotides are TGTGCCAGCAGTGTAAAATTGAACACTGAAGCTTTCTTT.